This entry lists 4 T cell receptor beta chains sequenced from one sample in a study of persistence of HIV-infected CD4 T cells. Anti-CD3/anti-CD28 beads served as a nonspecific positive control stimulus. Responding CD4+ T cells were sorted by upregulation of both CD40 ligand and CD69. The antigens for these receptors are not known. Sequencing used immunoSEQ version 4 in survey mode. Sequencing was performed with immunoSEQ multiplex PCR; in TCRdb, only in-frame clones are kept and a portion is missing. The table lists roughly 41,000 clones, 87% of them singletons. Sequencing was performed on CD4+ T cells sorted from PBMCs after roughly 20-hour stimulation, taken from a patient who received antiretroviral therapy. The source is an adult man with HIV who was CMV-seropositive.

This rearrangement joins TRBV19 to TRBJ2-2; the match to TRBD1 covers 9 bases. The V and J ends lost 4 bases and 5 bases, in that order; junction bases with no gene match: 2. Per germline, CDR1 LNHDA and CDR2 SQIVND (reference sequence). The CDR3 is 14 amino acids. The CDR3 DNA reads TGTGCCAGTAGTAGGACAGGGGCAACCGGGGAGCTGTTTTTT. As protein: CASSRTGATGELFF.

The chain links TRBV30 to TRBJ1-4, with D unresolved. Trimming removed 4 bases from V and 8 bases from J, with 11 bases in between. Germline CDR1 GTSNPN, CDR2 SVGIG (reference sequence). There are 12 residues in the CDR3. DNA of the CDR3: TGTGCCTGGACAGGTGGATACGAAAAACTGTTTTTT. Protein: CAWTGGYEKLFF. Full variable domain (rest looked up from reference TRBV30 and TRBJ1-4): SQTIHQWPATLVQPVGSPLSLECTVEGTSNPNLYWYRQAAGRGLQLLFYSVGIGQISSEVPQNLSASRPQDRQFILSSKKLLLSDSGFYLCAWTGGYEKLFFGSGTQLSVL.

CDR3 region: CASSLGLGSNQPQHF. In nucleotides, the CDR3 is TGTGCCAGCAGCTTGGGGCTTGGGAGCAATCAGCCCCAGCATTTT. This chain uses TRBV5-6 with TRBJ1-5; D not certain. Trimming stripped 0 bases from V and 1 base from J, with 8 bases between. Germline CDR1 SGHDT, CDR2 YYEEEE. This CDR3 contains 15 residues.

This clone showed up just once. This chain joins TRBV6-5 and TRBJ1-1, with 9 positions matching TRBD1. J gave up 4 bases and V 6 bases, and 6 bases lay outside the gene matches. Germline V gene sequence: CDR1 MNHEY, CDR2 SVGAGI. CDR3 length: 14 amino acids. CDR3 sequence: CASRETGGPTEAFF. CDR3 nucleotide sequence: TGTGCCAGCAGGGAGACAGGGGGGCCCACTGAAGCTTTCTTT.